The 5 T cell receptor beta chains presented below share a single source sample, sequenced in a study of cytomegalovirus exposure and HLA in healthy donors. PCR involved 60 Vbeta and 13 Jbeta primers. Data came from immunoSEQ multiplex PCR; TCRdb stores just in-frame clones and leaves some out. Among around 86,000 clones listed, around 8% were seen once. Specimen: PBMCs. All receptors come from a man aged 50 to 59 in good health and CMV-seronegative.

This clone was counted between two and nine times. The rearrangement joins TRBV28 to TRBJ1-5, with D perhaps matching TRBD1 (5 bases). The CDR3 loop spans 16 amino acids. CDR1 is MDHEN, CDR2 SYDVKM, per germline. V was trimmed by 4 bases and J by 1 base, leaving 14 bases between them. For the CDR3, the DNA is TGTGCCAGCAGTTCATTCCTCGCAGGGAGCAATCAGCCCCAGCATTTT. It specifies CASSSFLAGSNQPQHF.

V is TRBV4-2 and J is TRBJ1-6; no firm D call. The CDR3 contains 16 residues. Germline V lookup: CDR1 LGHNA, CDR2 YNFKEQ. V lost 0 bases to trimming and J lost 10 bases, with 16 bases between them. This chain's CDR3 is CASSQDVGASSSPLHF. The CDR3 DNA follows: TGTGCCAGCAGCCAAGACGTAGGAGCTAGTTCCTCACCCCTCCACTTT.

This clone appeared a few times. The genes are TRBV2 and TRBJ1-2, with a possible D match to TRBD1 (5 bases). Germline CDR1 SNHLY, CDR2 FYNNEI. The CDR3 has 12 residues. The V end was cut by 5 bases, the J end by 8 bases, with 12 bases between. CDR3 DNA: TGTGCCAGCAGTACCGGGCAGGGCGGCTACACCTTC. The encoded protein is CASSTGQGGYTF.

This clone was seen only a few times. V is TRBV19 and J is TRBJ1-5; maybe TRBD1 (6 bases). CDR1 and CDR2 from the germline V gene are LNHDA and SQIVND (reference sequence). Trimming removed 7 bases at V and 6 bases at J, with 16 bases between. The CDR3 runs 14 residues. In DNA form, the CDR3 reads TGTGCCAGTACCCTCGGGACACCTTCTCAGCCCCAGCATTTT. Its translation is CASTLGTPSQPQHF. The full variable domain, rest sourced from reference TRBV19 and TRBJ1-5, is DGGITQSPKYLFRKEGQNVTLSCEQNLNHDAMYWYRQDPGQGLRLIYYSQIVNDFQKGDIAEGYSVSREKKESFPLTVTSAQKNPTAFYLCASTLGTPSQPQHFGDGTRLSIL.

This clone was picked up a small number of times. This chain uses TRBV28 with TRBJ1-2, with 7 bases aligning to TRBD1. CDR1 and CDR2 from the germline V gene are MDHEN and SYDVKM. The CDR3 is made up of 14 amino acids. Trimming removed 5 bases from V and 7 bases from J; junction bases left unmatched: 10. Written as DNA, the CDR3 is TGTGCCAGCAGTCCGGGACAGCCTGAGCGTGGCTACACCTTC. Translation: CASSPGQPERGYTF.